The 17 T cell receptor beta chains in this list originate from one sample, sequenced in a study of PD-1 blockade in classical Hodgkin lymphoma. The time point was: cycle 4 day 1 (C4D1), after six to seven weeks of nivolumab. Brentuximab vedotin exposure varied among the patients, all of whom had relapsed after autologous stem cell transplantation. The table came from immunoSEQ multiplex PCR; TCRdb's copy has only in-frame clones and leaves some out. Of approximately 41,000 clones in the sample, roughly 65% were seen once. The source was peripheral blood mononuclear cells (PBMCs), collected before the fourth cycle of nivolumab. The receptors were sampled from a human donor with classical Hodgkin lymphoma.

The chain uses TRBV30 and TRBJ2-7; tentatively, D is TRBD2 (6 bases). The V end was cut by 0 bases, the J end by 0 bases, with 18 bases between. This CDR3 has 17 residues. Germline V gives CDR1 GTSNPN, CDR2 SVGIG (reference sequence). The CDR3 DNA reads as TGTGCCTGGAGTGTACGTCGGTCGGGGGATCGCTCCTACGAGCAGTACTTC. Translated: CAWSVRRSGDRSYEQYF.

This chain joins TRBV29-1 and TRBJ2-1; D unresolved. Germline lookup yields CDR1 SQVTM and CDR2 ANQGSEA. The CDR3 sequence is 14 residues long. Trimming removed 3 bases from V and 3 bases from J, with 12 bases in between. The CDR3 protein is CSVEVSISYNEQFF. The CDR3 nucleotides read TGCAGCGTTGAGGTTTCTATTAGCTACAATGAGCAGTTCTTC.

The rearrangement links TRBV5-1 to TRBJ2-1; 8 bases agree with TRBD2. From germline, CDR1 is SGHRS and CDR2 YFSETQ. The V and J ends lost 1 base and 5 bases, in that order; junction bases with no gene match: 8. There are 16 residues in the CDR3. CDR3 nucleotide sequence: TGCGCCAGCAGCTTGTCCCGTAGCGGGACTCACAATGAGCAGTTCTTC. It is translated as CASSLSRSGTHNEQFF.

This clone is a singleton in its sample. The chain's CDR3 is CASNSFQGTGELFF. CDR3 nucleotide sequence: TGTGCCAGCAATAGTTTCCAGGGGACCGGGGAGCTGTTTTTT. The V gene is TRBV28, the J gene TRBJ2-2; D is possibly TRBD1 (6 bases). Germline assignment: CDR1 MDHEN and CDR2 SYDVKM. V was shortened by 7 bases and J by 5 bases, with 14 bases between the two germline ends. This CDR3 region has 14 residues. Drawing the rest from reference TRBV28 and TRBJ2-2, the complete variable domain is DVKVTQSSRYLVKRTGEKVFLECVQDMDHENMFWYRQDPGLGLRLIYFSYDVKMKEKGDIPEGYSVSREKKERFSLILESASTNQTSMYLCASNSFQGTGELFFGEGSRLTVL.

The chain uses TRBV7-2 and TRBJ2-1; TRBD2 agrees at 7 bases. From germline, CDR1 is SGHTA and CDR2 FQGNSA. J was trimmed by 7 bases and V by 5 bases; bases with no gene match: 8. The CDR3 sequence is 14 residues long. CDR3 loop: CASSRAGWGNEQFF. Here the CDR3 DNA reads TGTGCCAGCAGCCGAGCGGGGTGGGGAAATGAGCAGTTCTTC.

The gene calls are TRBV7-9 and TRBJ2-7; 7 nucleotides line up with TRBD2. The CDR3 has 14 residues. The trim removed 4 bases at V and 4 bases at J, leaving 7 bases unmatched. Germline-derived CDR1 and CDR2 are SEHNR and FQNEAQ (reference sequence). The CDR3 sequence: CASSSPSGGYEQYF. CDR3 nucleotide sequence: TGTGCCAGCAGCTCCCCTAGCGGAGGGTACGAGCAGTACTTC.

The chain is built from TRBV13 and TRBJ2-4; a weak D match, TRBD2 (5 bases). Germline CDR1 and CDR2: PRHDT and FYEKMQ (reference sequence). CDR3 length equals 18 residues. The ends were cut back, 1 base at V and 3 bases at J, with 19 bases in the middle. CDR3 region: CASSLVTGSGIGKNIQYF. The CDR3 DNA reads TGTGCCAGCAGCTTAGTTACGGGATCGGGAATAGGCAAAAACATTCAGTACTTC.

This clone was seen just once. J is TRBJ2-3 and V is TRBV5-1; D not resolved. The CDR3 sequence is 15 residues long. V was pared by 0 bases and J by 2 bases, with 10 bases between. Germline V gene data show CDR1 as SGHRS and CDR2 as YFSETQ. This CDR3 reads CASSLAGKSTDTQYF. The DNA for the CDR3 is TGCGCCAGCAGCTTGGCTGGTAAATCCACAGATACGCAGTATTTT. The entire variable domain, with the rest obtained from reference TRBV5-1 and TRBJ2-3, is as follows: KAGVTQTPRYLIKTRGQQVTLSCSPISGHRSVSWYQQTPGQGLQFLFEYFSETQRNKGNFPGRFSGRQFSNSRSEMNVSTLELGDSALYLCASSLAGKSTDTQYFGPGTRLTVL.

CDR3 DNA sequence: TGTGCCAGTATAGGCGGGGAAGCTTTCTTT. The encoded protein is CASIGGEAFF. The rearrangement links TRBV19 to TRBJ1-1, with D hard to call. V was cut by 7 bases and J by 8 bases, with 8 bases left in between. The CDR3 runs to 10 residues. Germline lookup yields CDR1 LNHDA and CDR2 SQIVND (reference sequence).

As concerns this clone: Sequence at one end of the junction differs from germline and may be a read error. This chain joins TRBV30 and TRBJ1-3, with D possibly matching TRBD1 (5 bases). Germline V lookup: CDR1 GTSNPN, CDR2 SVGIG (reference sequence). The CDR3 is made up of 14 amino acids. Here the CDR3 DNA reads TGTGCCTGGAGTGTATTCGGGGCTGGGAACACCATATATTTT. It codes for CAWSVFGAGNTIYF.

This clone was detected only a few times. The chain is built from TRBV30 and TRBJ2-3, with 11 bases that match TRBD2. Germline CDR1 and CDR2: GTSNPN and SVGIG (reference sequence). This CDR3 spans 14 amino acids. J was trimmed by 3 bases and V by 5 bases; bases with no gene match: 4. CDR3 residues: CAWWASGGTDTQYF. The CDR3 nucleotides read TGTGCCTGGTGGGCTAGCGGGGGGACAGATACGCAGTATTTT.

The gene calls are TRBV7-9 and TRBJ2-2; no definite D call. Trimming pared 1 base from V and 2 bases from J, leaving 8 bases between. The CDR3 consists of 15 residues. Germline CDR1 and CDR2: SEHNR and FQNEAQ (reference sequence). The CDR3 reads CASSLGMTNTGELFF. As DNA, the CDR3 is TGTGCCAGCAGCTTAGGCATGACTAACACCGGGGAGCTGTTTTTT.

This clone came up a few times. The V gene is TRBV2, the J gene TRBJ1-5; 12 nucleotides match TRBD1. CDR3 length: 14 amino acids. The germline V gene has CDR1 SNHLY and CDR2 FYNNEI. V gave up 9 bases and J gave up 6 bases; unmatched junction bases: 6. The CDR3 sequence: CARSGTGGRQPQHF. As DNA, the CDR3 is TGTGCCAGGTCCGGGACAGGGGGCCGTCAGCCCCAGCATTTT.

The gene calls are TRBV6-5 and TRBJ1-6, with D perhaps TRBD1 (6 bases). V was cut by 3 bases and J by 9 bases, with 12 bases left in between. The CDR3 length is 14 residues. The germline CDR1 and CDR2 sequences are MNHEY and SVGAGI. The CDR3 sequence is CASSYMGGSSPLHF. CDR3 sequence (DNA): TGTGCCAGCAGTTATATGGGGGGCAGTTCACCCCTCCACTTT.

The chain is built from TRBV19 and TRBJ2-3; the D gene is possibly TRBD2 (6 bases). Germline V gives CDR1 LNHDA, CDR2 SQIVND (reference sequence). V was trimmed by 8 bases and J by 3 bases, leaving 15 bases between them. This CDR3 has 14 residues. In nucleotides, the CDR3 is TGTGCCAGTCGAGGAGGGAGGTCGACAGATACGCAGTATTTT. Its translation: CASRGGRSTDTQYF.

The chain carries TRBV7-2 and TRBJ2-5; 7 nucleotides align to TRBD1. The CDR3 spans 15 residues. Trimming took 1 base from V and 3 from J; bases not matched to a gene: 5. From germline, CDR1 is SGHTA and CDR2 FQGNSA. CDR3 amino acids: CASSLDTGTEETQYF. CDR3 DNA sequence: TGTGCCAGCAGCTTAGACACCGGGACAGAAGAGACCCAGTACTTC. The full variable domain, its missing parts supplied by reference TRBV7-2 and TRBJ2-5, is GAGVSQSPSNKVTEKGKDVELRCDPISGHTALYWYRQSLGQGLEFLIYFQGNSAPDKSGLPSDRFSAERTGGSVSTLTIQRTQQEDSAVYLCASSLDTGTEETQYFGPGTRLLVL.

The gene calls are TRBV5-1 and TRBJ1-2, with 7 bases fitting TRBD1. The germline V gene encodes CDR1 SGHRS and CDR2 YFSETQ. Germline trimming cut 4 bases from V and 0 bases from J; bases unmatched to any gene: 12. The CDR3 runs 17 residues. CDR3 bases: TGCGCCAGCAGCCGTAGGATCTCACAGGGGACTAACTATGGCTACACCTTC. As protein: CASSRRISQGTNYGYTF.